This entry is about one T cell receptor (beta chain). Its antigen remains unknown. Clones were sequenced by immunoSEQ multiplex PCR, and TCRdb holds only the in-frame ones, with some missing. The sample shows about 100,000 clones, more than 75% of them seen only once. The data were taken from a study of T cell responses to AZD1222 COVID-19 vaccine. General study points: Among vaccine-associated CD4 TCRs, coverage spanned spike, with dominance at 160-218 and 743-854. Clonal diversity may have been underestimated, and the donors were mostly white British, with more females than males. Nearly half of spike-specific TCRs reportedly go after variant regions that carry no mutations.

The V gene's germline CDR1 is MNHNS and CDR2 SASEGT. V lost 2 bases and J lost 1, with 20 bases in between. CDR3 size: 18 residues. The starting material was peripheral blood, obtained on day 0 of AZD1222 vaccination. The chain carries TRBV6-1 and TRBJ1-1, with TRBD1 as a possible D gene (6 bases). The sequence was obtained from an adult in good health. The CDR3 is CASSELRDRSAKNTEAFF. Written as DNA, the CDR3 is TGTGCCAGCAGTGAACTTCGAGACAGGTCGGCCAAGAACACTGAAGCTTTCTTT.